This T cell receptor (beta chain) derives from a study of blood T cells in healthy people across ages. This CDR3 is built from 13 residues. The germline CDR1 and CDR2 sequences are LGHDT and YNNKEL (reference sequence). V was trimmed by 1 base and J by 7 bases, leaving 10 bases between them. A second roughly 6 to 11 cycle PCR used barcoded and J-beta primers. A single record per CDR3 protein comes from TCRdb applying MiXCR to the 5' RACE reads. The sample shows 1 million or so distinct CDR3 sequences, more than 35% of them seen only once. The TCR comes from a woman in her sixties or seventies in good health. Input material: blood. The chain combines TRBV3-1 with TRBJ1-2; D is ambiguous. CDR3 coding DNA: TGTGCCAGCAGCCAAGGGGAAGATAGTGGCTACACCTTC. Protein product: CASSQGEDSGYTF.